The clone carrying this T cell receptor beta chain was seen more than once but under ten times. Per the authors' pipeline: By means of reference gene primer amplification, nucleated cell counts were estimated. The table came from immunoSEQ multiplex PCR; TCRdb's copy has only in-frame clones and leaves some out. That table furnishes V, J and clone size, whereas the DNA furnished D and trimming. This table holds 200,000 to 250,000 clones, around three quarters found once. This entry comes from a study of blood T cell repertoires in COVID-19. Study summary: The samples span acute and convalescent COVID-19 from the United States, Italy and Spain. PBMCs, B-cell-depleted T cells, or T cells were the source of the cDNA or gDNA that made up the material.

V was cut by 4 bases and J by 4 bases, with 14 bases left in between. Germline loops: CDR1 LGHNA, CDR2 YNFKEQ. The CDR3 is made up of 15 amino acids. Sequencing was carried out using peripheral blood. The origin of this receptor is a woman in her 70s with acute or convalescent COVID-19. This sequence joins TRBV4-2 and TRBJ1-3; a possible D gene is TRBD1 (5 bases). CDR3 sequence reads: CASSRSSNRGNTIYF. The CDR3 DNA sequence: TGTGCCAGCAGCCGATCCAGTAACAGGGGAAACACCATATATTTT.